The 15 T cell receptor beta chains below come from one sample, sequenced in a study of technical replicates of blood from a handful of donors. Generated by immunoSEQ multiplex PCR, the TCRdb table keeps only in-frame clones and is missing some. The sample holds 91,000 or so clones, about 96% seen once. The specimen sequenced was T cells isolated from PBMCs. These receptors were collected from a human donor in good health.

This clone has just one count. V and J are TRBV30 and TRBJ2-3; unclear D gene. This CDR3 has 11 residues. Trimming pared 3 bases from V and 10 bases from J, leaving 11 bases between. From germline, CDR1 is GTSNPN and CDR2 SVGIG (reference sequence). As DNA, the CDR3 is TGTGCCTGGAGCGAGACACCTTCGCAGTATTTT. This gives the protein CAWSETPSQYF.

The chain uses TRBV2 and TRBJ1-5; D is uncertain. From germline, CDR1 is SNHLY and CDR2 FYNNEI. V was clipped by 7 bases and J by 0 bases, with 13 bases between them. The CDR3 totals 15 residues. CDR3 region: CASNSDGNSNQPQHF. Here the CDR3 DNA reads TGTGCCAGCAATTCGGACGGGAATAGCAATCAGCCCCAGCATTTT.

The CDR3 nucleotides read TGTGCCAGCACTCCTACCGGGACAGGCTCCTACGAGCAGTACTTC. This gives the protein CASTPTGTGSYEQYF. V usage is TRBV27 and J usage is TRBJ2-7; 8 bases match TRBD1. Germline CDR1 is MNHEY and CDR2 is SMNVEV (reference sequence). V trimming: 7 bases; J trimming: 0 bases; junction bases outside the gene matches: 8. The CDR3 runs to 15 residues.

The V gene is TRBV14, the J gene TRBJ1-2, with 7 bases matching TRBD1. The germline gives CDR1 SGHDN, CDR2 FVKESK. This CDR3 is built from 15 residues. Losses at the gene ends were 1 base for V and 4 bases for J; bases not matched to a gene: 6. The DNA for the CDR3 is TGTGCCAGCAGCCAAGGGACAGGCGCTTCCTATGGCTACACCTTC. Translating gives CASSQGTGASYGYTF.

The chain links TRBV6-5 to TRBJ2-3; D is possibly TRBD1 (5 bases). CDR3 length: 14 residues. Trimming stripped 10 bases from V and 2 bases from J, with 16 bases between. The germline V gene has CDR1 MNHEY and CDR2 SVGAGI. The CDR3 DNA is TGTGCCACCAGACGACAGCCGTACACAGATACGCAGTATTTT. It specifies CATRRQPYTDTQYF.

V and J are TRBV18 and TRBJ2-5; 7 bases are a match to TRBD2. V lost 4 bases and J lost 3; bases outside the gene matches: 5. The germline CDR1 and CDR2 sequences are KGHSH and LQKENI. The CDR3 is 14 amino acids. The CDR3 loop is CASSQASGEETQYF. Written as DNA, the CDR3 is TGTGCCAGCTCACAAGCTAGCGGTGAAGAGACCCAGTACTTC.

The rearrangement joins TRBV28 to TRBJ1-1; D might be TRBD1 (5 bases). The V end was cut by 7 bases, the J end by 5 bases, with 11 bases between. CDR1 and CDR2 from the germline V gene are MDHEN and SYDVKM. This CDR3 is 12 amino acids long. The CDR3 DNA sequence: TGTGCCAGCACGCGGGGCAGGACTGAAGCTTTCTTT. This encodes CASTRGRTEAFF.

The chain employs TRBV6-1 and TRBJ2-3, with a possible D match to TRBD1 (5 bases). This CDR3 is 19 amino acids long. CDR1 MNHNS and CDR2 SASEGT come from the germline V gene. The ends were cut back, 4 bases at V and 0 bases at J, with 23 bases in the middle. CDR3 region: CASSVRAFTATPSTDTQYF. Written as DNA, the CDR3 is TGTGCCAGCAGTGTCAGGGCGTTCACTGCCACTCCTAGCACAGATACGCAGTATTTT.

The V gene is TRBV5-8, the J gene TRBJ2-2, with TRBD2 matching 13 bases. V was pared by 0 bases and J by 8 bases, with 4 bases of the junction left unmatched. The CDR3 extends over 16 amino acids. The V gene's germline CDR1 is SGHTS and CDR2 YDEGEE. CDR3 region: CASSLAGLAGTGELFF. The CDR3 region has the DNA TGTGCCAGCAGCTTGGCGGGACTAGCGGGAACGGGGGAGCTGTTTTTT.

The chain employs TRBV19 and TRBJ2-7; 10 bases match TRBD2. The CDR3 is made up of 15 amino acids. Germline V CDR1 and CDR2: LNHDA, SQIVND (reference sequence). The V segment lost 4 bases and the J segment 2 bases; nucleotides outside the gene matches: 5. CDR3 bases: TGTGCCAGTAGTAAAACTAGCGGGACCGCCTACGAGCAGTACTTC. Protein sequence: CASSKTSGTAYEQYF.

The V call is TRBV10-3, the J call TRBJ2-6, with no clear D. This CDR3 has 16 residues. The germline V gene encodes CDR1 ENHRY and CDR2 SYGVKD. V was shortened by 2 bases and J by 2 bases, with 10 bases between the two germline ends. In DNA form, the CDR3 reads TGTGCCATCAGTGAGGCGGTTCTTACTGGGGCCAACGTCCTGACTTTC. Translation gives CAISEAVLTGANVLTF.

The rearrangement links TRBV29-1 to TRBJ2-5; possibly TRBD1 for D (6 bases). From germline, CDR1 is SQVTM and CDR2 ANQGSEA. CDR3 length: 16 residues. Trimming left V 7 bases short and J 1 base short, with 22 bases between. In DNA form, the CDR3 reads TGCAGCGGCAAAGGGCCCGCGCGAGGGGGCCAAGAGACCCAGTACTTC. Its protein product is CSGKGPARGGQETQYF.

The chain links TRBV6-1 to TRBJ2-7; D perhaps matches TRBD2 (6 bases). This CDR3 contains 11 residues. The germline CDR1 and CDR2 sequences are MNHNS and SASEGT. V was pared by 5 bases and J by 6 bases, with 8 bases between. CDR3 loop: CASSQRAEQYF. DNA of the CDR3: TGTGCCAGCAGTCAGCGGGCCGAGCAGTACTTC.

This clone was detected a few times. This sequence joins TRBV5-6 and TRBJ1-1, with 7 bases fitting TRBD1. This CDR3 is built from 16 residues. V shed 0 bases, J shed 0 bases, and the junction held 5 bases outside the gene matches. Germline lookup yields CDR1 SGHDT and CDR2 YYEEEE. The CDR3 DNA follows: TGTGCCAGCAGCTTGGATCCCAGGGGGATGAACACTGAAGCTTTCTTT. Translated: CASSLDPRGMNTEAFF.

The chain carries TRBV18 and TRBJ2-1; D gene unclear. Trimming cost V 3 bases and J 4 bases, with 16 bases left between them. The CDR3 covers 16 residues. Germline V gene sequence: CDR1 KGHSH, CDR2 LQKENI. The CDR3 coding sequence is TGTGCCAGCTCACCCGCCCGGGTAGGAACTTACAATGAGCAGTTCTTC. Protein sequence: CASSPARVGTYNEQFF.